The 16 T cell receptor beta chains in this list originate from one sample, sequenced in a study of T cell clonotyping in hematopoietic cell transplantation. Data came from immunoSEQ multiplex PCR; TCRdb stores just in-frame clones and leaves some out. The profile covers about 16,000 clones, with approximately 87% appearing a single time and 2.5% to 3.5% taken by the ten largest. Sample: peripheral blood mononuclear cells. The receptors were gathered from a middle-aged man in good health. Some clones in this sample may be carry-over from other donors' samples.

The chain has TRBV7-2 and TRBJ1-5, with D possibly TRBD1 on 5 matching bases. V was clipped by 5 bases and J by 0 bases, with 8 bases between them. The length of the CDR3 is 14 residues. Germline values: CDR1 SGHTA, CDR2 FQGNSA. The CDR3 reads CASSPDSSNQPQHF. CDR3 bases: TGTGCCAGCAGCCCAGACAGTAGCAATCAGCCCCAGCATTTT.

This sequence joins TRBV19 and TRBJ1-1; weak D call: TRBD1 (5 bases). Trimming took off 3 bases at V and 4 bases at J, with 18 bases between the two ends. This CDR3 contains 16 residues. Germline V CDR1 and CDR2: LNHDA, SQIVND (reference sequence). For the CDR3, the DNA is TGTGCCAGTAGTATCCTCTCGAAAGGGGCAGTCACTGAAGCTTTCTTT. Amino acids: CASSILSKGAVTEAFF.

This chain connects TRBV19 to TRBJ1-5; no clear D gene. V lost 3 bases and J 3 bases, leaving 3 bases between the germline ends. CDR1 is LNHDA, CDR2 SQIVND, per germline (reference sequence). The CDR3 is 12 amino acids. The CDR3 region has the DNA TGTGCCAGTAGTATGGCCAATCAGCCCCAGCATTTT. Residues: CASSMANQPQHF.

This CDR3 reads CASSQVPAGSYNEQFF. DNA of the CDR3: TGTGCCAGCAGCCAAGTTCCGGCGGGGAGCTACAATGAGCAGTTCTTC. J is TRBJ2-1 and V is TRBV4-2; the D gene is possibly TRBD2 (6 bases). V was shortened by 1 base and J by 3 bases, with 13 bases between the two germline ends. The germline gives CDR1 LGHNA, CDR2 YNFKEQ. The CDR3 extends over 16 amino acids.

The V call is TRBV7-2, the J call TRBJ1-3; D is ambiguous. Trimming took off 5 bases at V and 0 bases at J, with 11 bases between the two ends. CDR1 is SGHTA and CDR2 is FQGNSA in the germline V gene. The CDR3 covers 15 residues. The CDR3 loop is CASSPLWASGNTIYF. The DNA of the CDR3 is TGTGCCAGCAGCCCTCTATGGGCCTCTGGAAACACCATATATTTT.

This sequence joins TRBV23-1 and TRBJ2-6; D possibly matches TRBD1 or TRBD2 (5 bases each). TRBV23-1 is recorded as an ORF, its role being uncertain. The CDR3 length is 17 residues. V dropped 7 bases and J dropped 0 bases, with 16 bases sitting between them. In DNA, the CDR3 is TGCGCCAGCATCCCGGGACCCAAATCCTCTGGGGCCAACGTCCTGACTTTC. As protein: CASIPGPKSSGANVLTF.

The CDR3 spells CASSEVRASNQPQHF. The CDR3 coding sequence is TGTGCCAGCAGTGAAGTCCGGGCCAGCAATCAGCCCCAGCATTTT. This chain uses TRBV2 with TRBJ1-5; unclear D gene. This CDR3 region has 15 residues. V gave up 1 base and J gave up 1 base, with 8 bases separating them. The germline CDR1 and CDR2 sequences are SNHLY and FYNNEI.

J is TRBJ1-6 and V is TRBV11-3; no reliable D call. In germline, CDR1 is SGHNT, CDR2 YENEEA. V lost 5 bases to trimming and J lost 0 bases, with 8 bases between them. CDR3 size: 15 residues. The CDR3 region is CASSPTSSYNSPLHF. In DNA form, the CDR3 reads TGTGCCAGCAGCCCCACGAGCTCCTATAATTCACCCCTCCACTTT.

The chain has TRBV28 and TRBJ2-5; tentative D call: TRBD1 (5 bases). The ends were cut back, 6 bases at V and 3 bases at J, with 14 bases in the middle. Germline CDR1 reads MDHEN; CDR2 reads SYDVKM. CDR3 length: 14 amino acids. CDR3 DNA: TGTGCCAGCAGCGTACCGCTAGGGGAAGAGACCCAGTACTTC. Its translation: CASSVPLGEETQYF.

The chain links TRBV7-2 to TRBJ1-1; D not resolved. The germline gives CDR1 SGHTA, CDR2 FQGNSA. With 7 bases removed from V and 3 bases from J, the gap between germline ends came to 12 bases. The CDR3 length is 13 residues. The CDR3 here is CASKFGGDTEAFF. The CDR3 nucleotides are TGTGCCAGCAAGTTTGGTGGCGACACTGAAGCTTTCTTT.

The CDR3 protein is CASSVTSGAPPGYF. The CDR3 nucleotides are TGTGCCAGCAGCGTGACTAGCGGGGCCCCACCGGGGTACTTC. The V call is TRBV6-1, the J call TRBJ2-7; 11 bases align to TRBD2. Per the germline V gene, CDR1 is MNHNS and CDR2 is SASEGT. CDR3 length equals 14 residues. The V gene end was trimmed by 6 bases and the J gene end by 12 bases; junction bases not matched to a gene: 13.

This rearrangement joins TRBV10-3 to TRBJ1-2; 8 bases align to TRBD1. Germline CDR1 reads ENHRY; CDR2 reads SYGVKD. V shed 6 bases, J shed 6 bases, and the junction held 6 bases outside the gene matches. This CDR3 spans 13 amino acids. For the CDR3, the DNA is TGTGCCATCAGGGATCAGGGGGCGCATGGCTACACCTTC. Amino acid sequence: CAIRDQGAHGYTF.

This chain connects TRBV28 to TRBJ2-7; no reliable D call. Germline CDR1 is MDHEN and CDR2 is SYDVKM. The ends were cut back, 5 bases at V and 2 bases at J, with 13 bases in the middle. The CDR3 has 14 residues. The CDR3 region has the DNA TGTGCCAGCAGTCCCCGGTACAGAGCCTACGAGCAGTACTTC. Amino acids: CASSPRYRAYEQYF.

The V call is TRBV9, the J call TRBJ2-3, with D perhaps matching TRBD2 (5 bases). V was clipped by 0 bases and J by 4 bases, with 9 bases between them. Germline CDR1 SGDLS, CDR2 YYNGEE. The CDR3 contains 14 residues. CDR3 protein: CASSVDGSSDTQYF. CDR3 nucleotide sequence: TGTGCCAGCAGCGTAGATGGGAGTTCAGATACGCAGTATTTT.

The chain links TRBV5-1 to TRBJ1-2; D ambiguous. Trimming shortened V by 2 bases and J by 1 base, and 3 bases separated the two germline ends. Germline V gene lookup returns CDR1 SGHRS and CDR2 YFSETQ. The CDR3 length is 12 residues. The CDR3 loop is CASSLDNYGYTF. The CDR3, as DNA: TGCGCCAGCAGCTTAGATAACTATGGCTACACCTTC.

Only one count was recorded for this clone. V gene TRBV5-1 combines with J gene TRBJ2-7, with 8 bases aligning to TRBD1. This CDR3 is built from 13 residues. With V trimmed by 4 bases and J by 3 bases, 3 bases remained unmatched. Germline loops: CDR1 SGHRS, CDR2 YFSETQ. In DNA, the CDR3 is TGCGCCAGCAGCGTGGGACAGGTCTACGAGCAGTACTTC. This sequence encodes CASSVGQVYEQYF.